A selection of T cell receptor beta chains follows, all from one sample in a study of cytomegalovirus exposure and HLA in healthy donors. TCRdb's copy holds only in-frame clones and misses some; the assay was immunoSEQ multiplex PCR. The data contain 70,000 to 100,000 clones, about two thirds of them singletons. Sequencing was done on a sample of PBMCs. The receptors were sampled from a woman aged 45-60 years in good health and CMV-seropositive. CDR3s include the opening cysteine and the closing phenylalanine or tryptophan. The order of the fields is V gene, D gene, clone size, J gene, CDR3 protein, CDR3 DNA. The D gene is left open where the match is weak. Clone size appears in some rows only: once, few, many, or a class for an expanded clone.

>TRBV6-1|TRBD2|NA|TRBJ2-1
CASKTGGSYNEQFF
TGTGCCAGCAAAACGGGGGGGAGTTACAATGAGCAGTTCTTC
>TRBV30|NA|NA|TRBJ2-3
CAWSVTAQSTDTQYF
TGTGCCTGGAGTGTGACAGCCCAAAGCACAGATACGCAGTATTTT
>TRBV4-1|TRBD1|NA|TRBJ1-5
CASSQEGTASYQPQHF
TGCGCCAGCAGCCAAGAGGGGACAGCCTCCTATCAGCCCCAGCATTTT
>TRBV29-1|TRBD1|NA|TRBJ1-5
CSVTGQGPNQPQHF
TGCAGCGTTACTGGACAGGGGCCCAATCAGCCCCAGCATTTT
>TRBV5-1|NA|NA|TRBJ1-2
CASSSTDRHYGYTF
TGCGCCAGCAGCTCTACCGACAGGCACTATGGCTACACCTTC
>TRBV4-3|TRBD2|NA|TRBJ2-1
CASSPERGGVLEQFF
TGCGCCAGCAGCCCCGAGCGGGGGGGCGTTCTTGAGCAGTTCTTC
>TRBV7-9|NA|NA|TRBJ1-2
CASSLGDGGGGYTF
TGTGCCAGCAGCCTAGGGGATGGCGGGGGTGGCTACACCTTC
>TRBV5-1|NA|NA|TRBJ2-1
CASSLVGDNEQFF
TGCGCCAGCAGCTTGGTCGGGGACAATGAGCAGTTCTTC
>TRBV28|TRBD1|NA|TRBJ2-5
CASTKDRGGEETQYF
TGTGCCAGCACCAAGGACAGGGGCGGGGAGGAGACCCAGTACTTC
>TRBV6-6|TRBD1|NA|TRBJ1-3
CASSYMGQAGNTIYF
TGTGCCAGCAGTTACATGGGACAGGCTGGAAACACCATATATTTT
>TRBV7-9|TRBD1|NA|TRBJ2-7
CASSSTGGAVYEQYF
TGTGCCAGCAGCTCAACAGGGGGCGCTGTCTACGAGCAGTACTTC
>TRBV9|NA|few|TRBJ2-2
CASSVISAGELFF
TGTGCCAGCAGCGTAATCTCGGCCGGGGAGCTGTTTTTT
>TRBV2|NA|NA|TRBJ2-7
CASSEALRDEQYF
TGTGCCAGCAGTGAAGCGCTTCGGGACGAGCAGTACTTC
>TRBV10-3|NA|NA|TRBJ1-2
CAISESAQNGYTF
TGTGCCATCAGTGAGTCGGCCCAAAATGGCTACACCTTC
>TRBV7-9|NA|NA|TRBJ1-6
CASSPQGSNSPLHF
TGTGCCAGCAGCCCGCAGGGGTCTAATTCACCCCTCCACTTT
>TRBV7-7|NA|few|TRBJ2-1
CASSLREYNEQFF
TGTGCCAGCAGCTTGAGGGAGTACAATGAGCAGTTCTTC
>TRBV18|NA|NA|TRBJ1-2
CASSPTGDSYGYTF
TGTGCCAGCTCACCAACGGGGGATTCGTATGGCTACACCTTC
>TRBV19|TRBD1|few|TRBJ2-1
CASSISQGTVNEQFF
TGTGCCAGTAGTATATCACAGGGGACGGTCAATGAGCAGTTCTTC
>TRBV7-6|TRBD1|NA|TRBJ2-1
CASSRTGAANEQFF
TGTGCCAGCAGCCGGACAGGGGCTGCCAATGAGCAGTTCTTC
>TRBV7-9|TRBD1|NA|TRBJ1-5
CASSLEGAGAARAQHF
TGTGCCAGCAGCTTAGAGGGGGCTGGGGCTGCCCGCGCCCAGCATTTT
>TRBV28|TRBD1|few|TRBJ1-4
CASSAPDRGNEKLFF
TGTGCCAGCAGTGCCCCGGACAGGGGGAATGAAAAACTGTTTTTT
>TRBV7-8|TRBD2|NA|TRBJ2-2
CASSSPAGGESTGELFF
TGTGCCAGCAGCTCCCCGGCGGGGGGTGAATCCACCGGGGAGCTGTTTTTT
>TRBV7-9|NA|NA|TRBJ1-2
CSSSLPQRGYTF
TGTTCCAGCAGCTTACCCCAGCGGGGCTACACCTTC
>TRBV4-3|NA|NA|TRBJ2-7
CASSQEGGDVYEQYF
TGCGCCAGCAGCCAAGAAGGGGGGGACGTCTACGAGCAGTACTTC
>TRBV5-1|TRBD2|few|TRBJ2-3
CASSPGLAGADTQYF
TGCGCCAGCAGCCCAGGACTAGCGGGGGCGGATACGCAGTATTTT
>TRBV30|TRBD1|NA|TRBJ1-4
CAWSRDRASEKLFF
TGTGCCTGGAGCCGTGACAGGGCGAGCGAAAAACTGTTTTTT
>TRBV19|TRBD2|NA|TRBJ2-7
CASSERGVSYEQYF
TGTGCCAGTAGCGAGCGGGGGGTCTCCTACGAGCAGTACTTC
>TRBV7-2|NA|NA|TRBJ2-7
CASSSEGVTYEQYF
TGTGCCAGCAGCTCGGAAGGGGTAACCTACGAGCAGTACTTC
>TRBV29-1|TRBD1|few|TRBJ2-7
CSVEEGDRGPYEQYF
TGCAGCGTTGAAGAGGGGGACAGGGGCCCCTACGAGCAGTACTTC
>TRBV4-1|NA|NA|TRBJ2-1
CASSQDADGKQFF
TGCGCCAGCAGCCAAGATGCGGATGGAAAGCAGTTCTTC
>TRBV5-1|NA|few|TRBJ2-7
CASSLGRMGYEQYF
TGCGCCAGCAGCTTGGGGCGGATGGGCTACGAGCAGTACTTC
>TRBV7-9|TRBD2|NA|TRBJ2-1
CASSHSGGAYEQFF
TGTGCCAGCAGCCATTCGGGAGGAGCCTATGAGCAGTTCTTC